This T cell receptor beta chain originates from a study of blood T cell repertoires in COVID-19. During active infection, Seattle patients enrolled and were then monitored through disease. The germline CDR1 and CDR2 sequences are SGHNT and YYREEE (reference sequence). Trimming removed 4 bases from V and 3 bases from J; junction bases left unmatched: 10. CDR3 size: 16 residues. Per the original data handling: It was from reference gene primer amplification that nucleated cell counts were estimated. TCRdb keeps only in-frame clones here, not all; method: immunoSEQ multiplex PCR. V and J calls and clone size follow that table, whereas D and trimming were derived from the DNA. The repertoire includes 300,000 to 400,000 clones, about 90% of them detected once, and roughly 6.3% sits in the top ten.

This chain uses TRBV5-4 with TRBJ2-3, with TRBD1 matching over 8 bases. The specimen sequenced was peripheral blood. This sequence was found in a woman aged 50 to 60 with COVID-19, enrolled during active disease. CDR3 loop: CASSQTGQGWTDTQYF. CDR3 nucleotides: TGTGCCAGCAGCCAGACTGGACAGGGTTGGACAGATACGCAGTATTTT. Full variable domain (missing parts from reference TRBV5-4 and TRBJ2-3): ETGVTQSPTHLIKTRGQQVTLRCSSQSGHNTVSWYQQALGQGPQFIFQYYREEENGRGNFPPRFSGLQFPNYSSELNVNALELDDSALYLCASSQTGQGWTDTQYFGPGTRLTVL.